This T cell receptor beta chain was sequenced during a study of blood T cells in healthy people across ages. Using a J-beta primer mix together with a sample-barcoded 5' primer, a second PCR was run for roughly 7 to 11 cycles. Carrying 12 random nucleotides, a template-switch adaptor labeled each individual cDNA molecule. From the 5' RACE reads, TCRdb called clonotypes with MiXCR, one entry per CDR3 protein. Of 1.5 million to 1.9 million distinct CDR3 sequences in the sample, roughly 43% were seen once. CDR1 SEHNR and CDR2 FQNEAQ come from the germline V gene (reference sequence). Trimming pared 1 base from V and 2 bases from J, leaving 12 bases between. This CDR3 is 15 amino acids long. In this sample, this clonotype turned up a few times. Its antigen is unidentified. The study, taken as a whole, reports: When one million T cells were used, diversity estimates were thought to be underestimates. Older age coincided with a roughly linear decline in TCR beta diversity per million T cells.

The sequence was collected from a woman aged 18-29 years in good health. V is TRBV7-9 and J is TRBJ2-7; D is possibly TRBD2 (5 bases). Input material: blood. The CDR3 DNA is TGTGCCAGCAGCTTAGTGGGAGTCATGACCTACGAGCAGTACTTC. Translation gives CASSLVGVMTYEQYF.